The source of this TCR beta chain is a study of shared clonotypes between healthy human individuals. Study-level results: Shared clonotypes across all four donors exceeded non-shared ones in generation probability.

V trimming: 6 bases; J trimming: 1 base; junction bases outside the gene matches: 8. The germline gives CDR1 MNHNS, CDR2 SASEGT. This CDR3 is 15 amino acids long. Profiling relied on immunoSEQ multiplex PCR, and the TCRdb table lists in-frame clones only, not all of them. This table holds about 2.3 million clones, around 90% found once. On this clone: The antigen is unknown.

Sequencing was performed on naive CD4+ T cells from PBMCs. The subset was: CD45RA+ positively selected. The receptor was derived from a man aged 18 to 29 in good health. Some clones in this sample may be carry-over from other donors' samples. The chain recombines TRBV6-1 with TRBJ1-1, with 7 bases aligning to TRBD1. The CDR3, as DNA: TGTGCCAGCAGCCCTGGGGACAGTCGGAACACTGAAGCTTTCTTT. Protein product: CASSPGDSRNTEAFF.